The clone carrying this T cell receptor beta chain was counted only a few times. The time point here: patch test 1, 2 weeks after DPC sensitization. Sample treatment: therapeutic diphenylcyclopropenone sensitization with weekly scalp DPC. This sample was taken from a study of human T cells and chemical hapten exposure. Trimming left V 5 bases short and J 2 bases short, with 16 bases between. The germline V gene encodes CDR1 MNHEY and CDR2 SVGAGI. CDR3 size: 15 residues. TCRdb analysed the RACE reads with MiXCR anew, one entry per CDR3 protein. The table includes about 340,000 distinct CDR3 sequences, around 7% detected once.

This TCR was recovered from a woman aged 18-30 years with alopecia areata. Some clones in this sample may be carry-over from other donors' samples. The chain joins TRBV6-5 to TRBJ2-7; maybe TRBD1 (5 bases). The material sequenced was whole blood, taken in connection with sensitization to the hapten diphenylcyclopropenone (DPC). The CDR3 region is CASSDTGGPTYEQYF. CDR3 nucleotide sequence: TGTGCCAGCAGTGATACAGGTGGACCTACCTACGAGCAGTACTTC.